These 11 T cell receptor beta chains came from one sample sequenced in a study of T cells in Graves' hyperthyroidism and ophthalmopathy. Amplification of TCR beta CDR3 regions used RNA as the template. In the first-round RT-PCR of the TCR CDR3, the HTBI primer set was used. TCRdb re-called the multiplex PCR reads through MiXCR, storing one row per CDR3 protein. This repertoire shows approximately 740,000 distinct CDR3 sequences, approximately 14% found once; its top ten account for roughly 10%. The sample taken for sequencing was blood. These receptors came from a woman between 18 and 29 years old with Graves' hyperthyroidism.

The chain combines TRBV20-1 with TRBJ2-1; the match to TRBD2 covers 12 bases. The CDR3 runs to 13 residues. CDR1 and CDR2 (germline): DFQATT, SNEGSKA (reference sequence). Losses at the gene ends were 4 bases for V and 7 bases for J; bases not matched to a gene: 2. Here the CDR3 reads CSATSGGENEQFF. CDR3 bases: TGCAGTGCTACTAGCGGGGGGGAAAATGAGCAGTTCTTC.

The rearrangement joins TRBV6-5 to TRBJ2-3, with 9 bases fitting TRBD2. The CDR3 runs to 18 residues. V shed 0 bases and J 2 bases; nucleotides not matched to a gene: 9. Germline lookup yields CDR1 MNHEY and CDR2 SVGAGI. CDR3 bases: TGTGCCAGCAGTTACTCGGGGGTAGCGGGAGCGAACACAGATACGCAGTATTTT. The encoded protein is CASSYSGVAGANTDTQYF.

The chain has TRBV2 and TRBJ2-7; 8 bases line up with TRBD1. J lost 2 bases, V lost 3 bases, and 9 bases had no gene match. Germline V gene data show CDR1 as SNHLY and CDR2 as FYNNEI. This CDR3 contains 16 residues. The CDR3 sequence: CASSELSQGDAYEQYF. CDR3 bases: TGTGCCAGCAGTGAGCTGTCACAGGGGGATGCCTACGAGCAGTACTTC.

This clonotype was counted ten times or more. The CDR3 sequence: CASRRLAGSHEQYF. The CDR3 coding sequence is TGTGCCAGCAGGAGACTAGCGGGATCGCACGAGCAGTACTTC. The V and J genes are TRBV27 and TRBJ2-7, with 11 nucleotides matching TRBD2. Unmatched junction bases numbered 6, after V lost 6 bases and J lost 5 bases. Per germline, CDR1 MNHEY and CDR2 SMNVEV (reference sequence). The CDR3 runs to 14 residues.

This clonotype has a handful of counts. This sequence joins TRBV2 and TRBJ2-5, with D possibly TRBD2 on 8 matching bases. V lost 8 bases and J lost 4, with 29 bases in between. This CDR3 contains 18 residues. From germline, CDR1 is SNHLY and CDR2 FYNNEI. The CDR3 nucleotides are TGTGCCAGCCCGGCGGGACAGCGGGGGCCTGGAGCACGAGAGACCCAGTACTTC. Encoded protein: CASPAGQRGPGARETQYF.

For this clonotype: This may be a read error: a much more frequent sequence differs by one nucleotide. The chain uses TRBV7-2 and TRBJ2-5; D ambiguous. The end of the DNA aligns better with TRBJ2-1, so the J call may be wrong. Germline V lookup: CDR1 SGHTA, CDR2 FQGNSA. The CDR3 totals 14 residues. The CDR3 sequence: CASSLSRAQETQFF. CDR3 DNA sequence: TGTGCCAGCAGCTTATCCCGGGCACAAGAGACCCAGTTCTTC.

This clonotype was seen more than once but under ten times. The chain carries TRBV9 and TRBJ2-5; unclear D gene. The CDR3 spans 13 residues. Germline loops: CDR1 SGDLS, CDR2 YYNGEE. V lost 3 bases to trimming and J lost 2 bases, with 8 bases between them. CDR3 DNA: TGTGCCAGCAGCGGCAACCCTCAAGAGACCCAGTACTTC. Its translation is CASSGNPQETQYF.

This clonotype was detected a few times. This chain joins TRBV6-1 and TRBJ2-2, with 9 nucleotides matching TRBD2. The germline V gene has CDR1 MNHNS and CDR2 SASEGT. After removal of 5 bases from V and 7 bases from J, the junction contained 14 bases not matched to a gene. The CDR3 has 17 amino acids. CDR3 coding DNA: TGTGCCAGCAGTTTTCTCTCAGCTAGCGGGAAGGACGGGGAGCTGTTTTTT. Encoded protein: CASSFLSASGKDGELFF.

This rearrangement joins TRBV29-1 to TRBJ2-3; 9 nucleotides align to TRBD1. Unmatched junction bases numbered 4, after V lost 8 bases and J lost 1 base. Per the germline V gene, CDR1 is SQVTM and CDR2 is ANQGSEA. The length of the CDR3 is 13 residues. CDR3 in DNA: TGCAGCTCGACAGGGGGGGGCACAGATACGCAGTATTTT. This encodes CSSTGGGTDTQYF.

This clonotype was detected ten times or more. The chain employs TRBV5-6 and TRBJ1-2, with TRBD1 matching 7 bases. The CDR3 contains 14 residues. Trimming at V came to 4 bases and at J to 2 bases, leaving 5 bases not matched to a gene. The V gene's germline CDR1 is SGHDT and CDR2 YYEEEE. CDR3 amino acids: CASSPTGDNYGYTF. The DNA for the CDR3 is TGTGCCAGCAGCCCTACAGGGGACAACTATGGCTACACCTTC.

About this clonotype: A read error may account for a junction end that differs from germline. The chain employs TRBV5-1 and TRBJ2-2; tentatively, D is TRBD1 (5 bases). The CDR3 is 13 amino acids. Germline CDR1 SGHRS, CDR2 YFSETQ. For the CDR3, the DNA is TGTGCCAGCAGCAGCAGGGTTATCGGGGAGCTGTTTTTT. Its protein is CASSSRVIGELFF.